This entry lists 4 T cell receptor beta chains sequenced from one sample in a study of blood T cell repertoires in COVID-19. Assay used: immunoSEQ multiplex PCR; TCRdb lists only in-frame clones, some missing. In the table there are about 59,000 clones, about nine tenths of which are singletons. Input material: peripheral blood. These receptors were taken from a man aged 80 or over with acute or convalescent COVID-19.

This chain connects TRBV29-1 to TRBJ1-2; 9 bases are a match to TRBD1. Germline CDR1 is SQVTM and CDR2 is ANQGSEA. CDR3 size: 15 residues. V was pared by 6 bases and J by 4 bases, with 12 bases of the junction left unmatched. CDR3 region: CSVSGQGTVGYGYTF. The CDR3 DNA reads TGCAGCGTATCAGGACAGGGGACGGTCGGCTATGGCTACACCTTC.

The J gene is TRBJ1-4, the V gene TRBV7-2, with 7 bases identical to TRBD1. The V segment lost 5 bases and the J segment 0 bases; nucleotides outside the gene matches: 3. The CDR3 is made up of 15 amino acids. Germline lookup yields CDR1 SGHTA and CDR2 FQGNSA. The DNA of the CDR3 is TGTGCCAGCAGCCCGGGACAGTCAACTAATGAAAAACTGTTTTTT. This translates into CASSPGQSTNEKLFF.

The CDR3, as DNA: TGTGCCAGCCAGCGTGGAGAGACCCAGTACTTC. The encoded protein is CASQRGETQYF. The genes are TRBV6-5 and TRBJ2-5, with D unresolved. V lost 8 bases and J 4 bases, leaving 8 bases between the germline ends. The germline V gene encodes CDR1 MNHEY and CDR2 SVGAGI. The CDR3 loop spans 11 amino acids.

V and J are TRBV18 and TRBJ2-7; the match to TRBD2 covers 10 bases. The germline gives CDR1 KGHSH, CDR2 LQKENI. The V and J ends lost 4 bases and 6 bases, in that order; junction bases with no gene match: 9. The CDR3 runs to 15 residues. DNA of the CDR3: TGTGCCAGCTCACGGTCGAGCGGGGGGGCACTCGAGCAGTACTTC. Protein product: CASSRSSGGALEQYF. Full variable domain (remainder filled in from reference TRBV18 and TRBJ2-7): NAGVMQNPRHLVRRRGQEARLRCSPMKGHSHVYWYRQLPEEGLKFMVYLQKENIIDESGMPKERFSAEFPKEGPSILRIQQVVRGDSAAYFCASSRSSGGALEQYFGPGTRLTVT.